Listed below are T cell receptor beta chains from one sample, sequenced in a study of blood T cell repertoires in COVID-19. The repertoire was sequenced with immunoSEQ multiplex PCR; TCRdb's copy has only in-frame clones and lacks some. Here the sample spans about 210,000 clones, about 88% being singletons. The sequencing input was peripheral blood. These receptor sequences come from a middle-aged woman with acute or convalescent COVID-19. CDR3s include the opening cysteine and the closing phenylalanine or tryptophan. Fields, in order: J gene, V gene, D gene, clone size, CDR3 DNA, CDR3 protein. The D gene is left open where the match is weak. The listing skips clone size in some rows; elsewhere it reads once, few, many or a size class.

TRBJ1-1 TRBV5-1 - many TGCGCCAGCAGCTTGGGAGGAGCGGACACTGAAGCTTTCTTT CASSLGGADTEAFF
TRBJ1-5 TRBV19 - - TGTGCCAGTAGTATACGCCCCCCGGGCAATCAGCCCCAGCATTTT CASSIRPPGNQPQHF
TRBJ2-3 TRBV5-1 - - TGCGCCAGCAGCTTGGGTAACAGGGCCAGCACAGATACGCAGTATTTT CASSLGNRASTDTQYF
TRBJ2-2 TRBV30 TRBD1 - TGTGCCTGGAGTGGGGACAGCTGGGGGGAGCTGTTTTTT CAWSGDSWGELFF
TRBJ2-3 TRBV9 - once TGTGCCAGCAGCGTAGCGGGGGGCCGCTGGGGTACGCAGTATTTT CASSVAGGRWGTQYF
TRBJ1-2 TRBV2 - - TGTGCCAGCAGTATTTACGGGGAATATGGCTACACCTTC CASSIYGEYGYTF
TRBJ1-6 TRBV18 TRBD1 few TGTGCCAGCTCACTTTCGGGGACAGAAAATTCACCCCTCCACTTT CASSLSGTENSPLHF
TRBJ1-2 TRBV6-5 - - TGTGCCAGCAAAGTTAGTAGCAAACCCTATGGCTACACCTTC CASKVSSKPYGYTF
TRBJ1-3 TRBV9 - - TGTGCCAGCAGCCTGGGCGAGGGGGACGGAAACACCATATATTTT CASSLGEGDGNTIYF
TRBJ2-3 TRBV2 - - TGTGCCAGCAGTGAGTCGCGGGGTACTAGCACAGATACGCAGTATTTT CASSESRGTSTDTQYF
TRBJ2-3 TRBV5-1 TRBD2 - TGCGCCAGCAGCTCGACTAGCGGGGACACAGATACGCAGTATTTT CASSSTSGDTDTQYF
TRBJ2-1 TRBV11-3 - - TGTGCCAGCAGCTTAGACAGGGTCAATGAGCAGTTCTTC CASSLDRVNEQFF
TRBJ1-2 TRBV2 - - TGTGCCAGCAGTGAACGGCAGCGAGGGGGTCTTGGCTACACCTTC CASSERQRGGLGYTF
TRBJ1-1 TRBV27 TRBD1 - TGTGCCAGCAGTTCGTTCGGACAGGGGGACACTGAAGCTTTCTTT CASSSFGQGDTEAFF
TRBJ2-3 TRBV6-1 TRBD2 - TGTGCCAGCAGTGTTCGACGGACTAGCGAGACAGATACGCAGTATTTT CASSVRRTSETDTQYF
TRBJ1-5 TRBV11-3 TRBD1 - TGTGCCAGGGCCGGGACAGGGTATCTGCATCAGCCCCAGCATTTT CARAGTGYLHQPQHF
TRBJ1-1 TRBV5-5 - once TGTGCCAGCAGCCGACAACAGGGAACTGAAGCTTTCTTT CASSRQQGTEAFF
TRBJ2-5 TRBV11-2 TRBD2 - TGTGCCAGCTCGGGGAGGGTAGAGACCCAGTACTTC CASSGRVETQYF
TRBJ2-3 TRBV5-1 TRBD2 - TGCGCCAGCAGCTTAATAGCGGGGCTAGCAGATACGCAGTATTTT CASSLIAGLADTQYF
TRBJ1-4 TRBV7-2 TRBD1 - TGTGCCAGCAGCCCCGACAGGGGGGTTAATGAAAAACTGTTTTTT CASSPDRGVNEKLFF
TRBJ2-3 TRBV6-6 - - TGTGCCAGCAGAGTAGGGGCAGGGAATACAGATACGCAGTATTTT CASRVGAGNTDTQYF
TRBJ2-1 TRBV7-6 TRBD1 - TGTGCCAGCAGCTTATGGGACAGGGTAGGCAATGAGCAGTTCTTC CASSLWDRVGNEQFF
TRBJ1-3 TRBV2 - - TGTGCCAGCAGTGAAGGGGGGCATAGTGGAAACACCATATATTTT CASSEGGHSGNTIYF
TRBJ1-1 TRBV30 - - TGTGCCTGGAGTCGGGGGACGAACACTGAAGCTTTCTTT CAWSRGTNTEAFF
TRBJ2-5 TRBV4-1 - - TGCGCCAGCAGCCCCGGGACGGGGGGCACCCAAGAGACCCAGTACTTC CASSPGTGGTQETQYF
TRBJ1-6 TRBV19 - - TGTGCCAGTAATAAGGGGACATCCAATTCACCCCTCCACTTT CASNKGTSNSPLHF
TRBJ1-2 TRBV7-2 - few TGTGCCAGCAGCGTTGAACGGCAGACTTGGGGCTACACCTTC CASSVERQTWGYTF
TRBJ1-6 TRBV6-6 - - TGTGCCAGCAGTTACTCCCTATCAACGGGTTCACCCCTCCACTTT CASSYSLSTGSPLHF
TRBJ2-2 TRBV2 - few TGTGCCAGCAGTCCCGACTGGACCGGGGAGCTGTTTTTT CASSPDWTGELFF
TRBJ2-5 TRBV7-2 TRBD2 - TGTGCCAGCAGTCGAAGCGGGGTCCAAGAGACCCAGTACTTC CASSRSGVQETQYF
TRBJ2-1 TRBV29-1 TRBD2 - TGCAGCGTTGAAAATTATAGCGGGGGGGCCTACAATGAGCAGTTCTTC CSVENYSGGAYNEQFF